This TCR beta chain was sequenced during a study of blood T cell repertoires in COVID-19. Study context: Acute and convalescent COVID-19 samples came from the United States, Italy and Spain.

Losses at the gene ends were 6 bases for V and 10 bases for J; bases not matched to a gene: 14. In germline, CDR1 is MGHDK, CDR2 SYGVNS. There are 16 residues in the CDR3. Sequenced by immunoSEQ multiplex PCR; TCRdb stores in-frame clones only, minus some. The sample records about 160,000 clones, more than 75% being singletons. This TCR was sampled from a man older than 75 with acute or convalescent COVID-19. J is TRBJ1-6 and V is TRBV25-1; 8 bases agree with TRBD1. The sequenced sample was peripheral blood. The CDR3 DNA reads as TGTGCCAGCAGACCTCCCGGGACAGGACAGAGATCACCCCTCCACTTT. It encodes CASRPPGTGQRSPLHF. Full variable domain (rest looked up from reference TRBV25-1 and TRBJ1-6): EADIYQTPRYLVIGTGKKITLECSQTMGHDKMYWYQQDPGMELHLIHYSYGVNSTEKGDLSSESTVSRIRTEHFPLTLESARPSHTSQYLCASRPPGTGQRSPLHFGNGTRLTVT.